The clone carrying this T cell receptor beta chain has only a few counts. In the source study's methods: Amplification of reference gene primers was used by the study to estimate nucleated cell counts. This table comes from immunoSEQ multiplex PCR, and its TCRdb copy is limited to in-frame clones, with some not included. Clone size and the V and J calls come from that table; the DNA yielded D and trimming. Of 200,000 or so clones listed, roughly 84% are singletons. The source of the sample is a study of blood T cell repertoires in COVID-19. Study in general: Samples representing acute and convalescent COVID-19 were sourced from the United States, Italy and Spain. PBMCs, B-cell-depleted T cells, or T cells provided the cDNA or gDNA that made up the material.

This TCR derives from a man aged 35-49 years who had recovered from COVID-19. Input material: peripheral blood.

The CDR3 is CASSPVGGAKNIQYF. The CDR3 coding sequence is TGTGCCAGCAGCCCAGTGGGGGGAGCCAAAAACATTCAGTACTTC. The chain is built from TRBV7-2 and TRBJ2-4, with D perhaps matching TRBD2 (6 bases). The CDR3 has 15 residues. CDR1 is SGHTA and CDR2 is FQGNSA in the germline V gene. V was trimmed by 5 bases and J by 0 bases, leaving 11 bases between them.